The 11 T cell receptor beta chains given below trace back to one sample, sequenced in a study of CD8+ T cells in alopecia areata (dated by TCRdb to 2016 to 2019). Taken with the paper, the label for time point translates to: around 28 days on oral tofacitinib. The treatment or condition label, as the study defines it: oral pan-JAK inhibitor, 5-10 mg twice daily. Libraries were constructed by the immunoSEQ multiplex PCR assay. To provide template for TCR sequencing, every sample had RNA extracted and reverse transcribed into cDNA. TCRdb's version of the immuneACCESS table is confined to in-frame rearrangements and falls short of the full clone set. An unresolved V gene accounts for under half of the shortfall where checked; the remainder is of unknown origin. This sample gives over 95,000 clones in total; roughly three fifths of them show up just once. Clones ranked in the top ten supply roughly 15% of the sample.

The sequencing used CD8+ T cells sorted from blood, collected at week 4, from a patient treated with tofacitinib. These receptors all come from a human donor with alopecia areata.

The rearrangement joins TRBV29-1 to TRBJ1-1; TRBD1 matches 10 bases. V gave up 4 bases and J gave up 3 bases; unmatched junction bases: 14. This CDR3 region has 17 residues. CDR1 and CDR2 (germline): SQVTM, ANQGSEA. This chain's CDR3 is CSVVGTDRGRLDTEAFF. DNA of the CDR3: TGCAGCGTTGTGGGTACTGACAGGGGGCGGTTGGACACTGAAGCTTTCTTT.

This clone was counted only a few times. The V gene is TRBV25-1, the J gene TRBJ2-2; D gene unclear. CDR3 length: 14 amino acids. Germline-derived CDR1 and CDR2 are MGHDK and SYGVNS. Trimming removed 3 bases from V and 6 bases from J, with 11 bases in between. The chain's CDR3 is CASSEVSMPGELFF. The CDR3 coding sequence is TGTGCCAGCAGTGAGGTGTCCATGCCCGGGGAGCTGTTTTTT.

The V call is TRBV4-1, the J call TRBJ1-2; 10 positions match TRBD1. Germline-derived CDR1 and CDR2 are MGHRA and YSYEKL. The V and J ends lost 1 base and 8 bases, in that order; junction bases with no gene match: 4. This CDR3 contains 14 residues. The CDR3 protein is CASSQGQGARGYTF. DNA of the CDR3: TGCGCCAGCAGCCAAGGACAGGGGGCGCGCGGCTACACCTTC.

The sample holds a few counts of this clone. The same CDR3 is also encoded by other DNA sequences in this sample. The chain has TRBV6-5 and TRBJ2-3, with 12 nucleotides matching TRBD2. CDR1 is MNHEY, CDR2 SVGAGI, per germline. V lost 6 bases and J lost 3; bases outside the gene matches: 4. CDR3 length equals 15 residues. The DNA for the CDR3 is TGTGCCAGCAGGACCGGACTAGCGGGGACAGATACGCAGTATTTT. It specifies CASRTGLAGTDTQYF.

The V gene is TRBV28, the J gene TRBJ2-3, with D possibly called TRBD1 or TRBD2 (6 bases each). Germline loops: CDR1 MDHEN, CDR2 SYDVKM. This CDR3 is 15 amino acids long. Deletions cut 6 bases from V and 4 bases from J, with 17 bases between. The DNA of the CDR3 is TGTGCCAGCAGCTCGGAGGGGGAGATCTCAGATACGCAGTATTTT. This translates into CASSSEGEISDTQYF.

The gene calls are TRBV4-3 and TRBJ2-7; D is uncertain. This CDR3 region has 13 residues. Germline V gives CDR1 LGHNA, CDR2 YSLEER. The V gene lost 5 bases and the J gene lost 5 bases, with 13 bases spanning the gap. DNA for the CDR3: TGCGCCAGCAGCGGAGCGATCCTTGACGAGCAGTACTTC. It specifies CASSGAILDEQYF.

The chain is built from TRBV9 and TRBJ2-7; D remains ambiguous. The germline CDR1 and CDR2 sequences are SGDLS and YYNGEE. V lost 0 bases, J lost 2 bases, and 12 bases lay in between. The length of the CDR3 is 15 residues. The CDR3: CASSVGSGSAYEQYF. The DNA of the CDR3 is TGTGCCAGCAGCGTAGGCTCGGGCAGTGCCTACGAGCAGTACTTC.

The rearrangement joins TRBV4-3 to TRBJ2-7; 7 bases map to TRBD1. The CDR3 runs 18 residues. J gave up 1 base and V 1 base, and 13 bases lay outside the gene matches. Per germline, CDR1 LGHNA and CDR2 YSLEER. CDR3 bases: TGCGCCAGCAGCCAAGGGGGTCCCCCGGGACAGCTTTCCTACGAGCAGTACTTC. This encodes CASSQGGPPGQLSYEQYF.

A word on this clone: Mismatch with germline at one junction end may stem from a read error. This chain connects TRBV11-2 to TRBJ1-1; 9 positions match TRBD1. The germline V gene has CDR1 SGHAT and CDR2 FQNNGV. The CDR3 length is 13 residues. CDR3 loop: CASSAGTGIGVYF. The CDR3 DNA sequence: TGTGCCAGCAGCGCCGGGACAGGGATCGGAGTTTACTTT.

This clone was detected once. V is TRBV28 and J is TRBJ2-5, with 8 positions matching TRBD1. Germline CDR1 reads MDHEN; CDR2 reads SYDVKM. Trimming took 11 bases from V and 4 from J; bases not matched to a gene: 9. The CDR3 runs to 13 residues. CDR3 DNA sequence: TGTGCCTCTACTGACAGGGGACCAGAGACCCAGTACTTC. Its translation is CASTDRGPETQYF.

The chain has TRBV11-3 and TRBJ2-1; TRBD1 or TRBD2 may be the D gene (5 bases each). Germline V lookup: CDR1 SGHNT, CDR2 YENEEA. The CDR3 totals 14 residues. V was clipped by 5 bases and J by 4 bases, with 12 bases between them. CDR3 region: CASSHPGTYNEQFF. DNA for the CDR3: TGTGCCAGCAGCCATCCTGGGACGTACAATGAGCAGTTCTTC.